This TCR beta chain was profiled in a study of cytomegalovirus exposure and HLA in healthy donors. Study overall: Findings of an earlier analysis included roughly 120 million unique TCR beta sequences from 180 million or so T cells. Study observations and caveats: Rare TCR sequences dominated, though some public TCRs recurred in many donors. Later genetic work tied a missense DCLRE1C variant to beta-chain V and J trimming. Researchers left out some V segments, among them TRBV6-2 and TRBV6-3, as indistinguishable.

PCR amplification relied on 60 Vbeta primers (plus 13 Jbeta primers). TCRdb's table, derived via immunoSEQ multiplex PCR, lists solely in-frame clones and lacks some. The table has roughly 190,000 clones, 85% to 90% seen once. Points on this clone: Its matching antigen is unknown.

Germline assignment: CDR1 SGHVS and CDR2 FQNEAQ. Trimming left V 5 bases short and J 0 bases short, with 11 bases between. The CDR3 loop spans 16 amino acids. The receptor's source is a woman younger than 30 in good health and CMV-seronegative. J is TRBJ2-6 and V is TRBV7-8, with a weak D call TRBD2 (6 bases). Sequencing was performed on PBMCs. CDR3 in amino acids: CASSRGLFSGANVLTF. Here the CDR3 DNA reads TGTGCCAGCAGCCGGGGACTGTTCTCTGGGGCCAACGTCCTGACTTTC.